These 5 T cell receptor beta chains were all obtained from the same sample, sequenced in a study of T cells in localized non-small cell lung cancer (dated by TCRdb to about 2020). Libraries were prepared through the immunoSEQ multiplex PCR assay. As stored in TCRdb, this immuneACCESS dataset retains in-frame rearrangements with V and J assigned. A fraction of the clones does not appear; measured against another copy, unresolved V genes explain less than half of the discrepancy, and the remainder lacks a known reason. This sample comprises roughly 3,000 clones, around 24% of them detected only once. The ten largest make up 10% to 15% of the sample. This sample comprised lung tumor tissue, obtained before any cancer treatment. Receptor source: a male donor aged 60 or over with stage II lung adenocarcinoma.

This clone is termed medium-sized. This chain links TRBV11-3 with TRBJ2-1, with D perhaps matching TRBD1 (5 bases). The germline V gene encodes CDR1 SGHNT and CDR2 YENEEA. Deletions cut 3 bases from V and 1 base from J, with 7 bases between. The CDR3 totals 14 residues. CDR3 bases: TGTGCCAGCAGCTTGGGGCAATCCTACAATGAGCAGTTCTTC. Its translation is CASSLGQSYNEQFF. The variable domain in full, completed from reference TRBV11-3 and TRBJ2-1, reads EAGVVQSPRYKIIEKKQPVAFWCNPISGHNTLYWYLQNLGQGPELLIRYENEEAVDDSQLPKDRFSAERLKGVDSTLKIQPAELGDSAVYLCASSLGQSYNEQFFGPGTRLTVL.

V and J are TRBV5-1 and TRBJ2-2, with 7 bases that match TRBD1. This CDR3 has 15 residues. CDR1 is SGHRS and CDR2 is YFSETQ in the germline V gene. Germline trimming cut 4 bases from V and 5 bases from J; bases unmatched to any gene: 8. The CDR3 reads CASSTGVPGTGELFF. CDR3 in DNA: TGCGCCAGCAGCACAGGGGTCCCGGGGACCGGGGAGCTGTTTTTT. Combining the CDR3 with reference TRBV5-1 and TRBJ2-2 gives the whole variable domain KAGVTQTPRYLIKTRGQQVTLSCSPISGHRSVSWYQQTPGQGLQFLFEYFSETQRNKGNFPGRFSGRQFSNSRSEMNVSTLELGDSALYLCASSTGVPGTGELFFGEGSRLTVL.

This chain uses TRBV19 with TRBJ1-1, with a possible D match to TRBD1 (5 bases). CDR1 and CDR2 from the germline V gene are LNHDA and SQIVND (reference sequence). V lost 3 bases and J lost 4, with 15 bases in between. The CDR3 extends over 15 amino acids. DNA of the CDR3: TGTGCCAGTAGTATCGTCAATTCAGGGCCCACTGAAGCTTTCTTT. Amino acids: CASSIVNSGPTEAFF.

The CDR3 DNA sequence: TGTGCCAGTATCAACGACTATGGCTACACCTTC. As protein: CASINDYGYTF. This rearrangement joins TRBV19 to TRBJ1-2; D gene ambiguous. Germline CDR1 and CDR2: LNHDA and SQIVND (reference sequence). Between the trimmed V and J ends, which lost 7 bases and 3 bases, there was a span of 6 bases. The CDR3 consists of 11 residues.

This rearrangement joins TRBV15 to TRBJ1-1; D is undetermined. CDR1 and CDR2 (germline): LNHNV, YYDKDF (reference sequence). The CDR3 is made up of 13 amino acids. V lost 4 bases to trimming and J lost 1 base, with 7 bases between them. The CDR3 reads CATSKSWNTEAFF. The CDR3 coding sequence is TGTGCCACCAGCAAGAGCTGGAACACTGAAGCTTTCTTT.